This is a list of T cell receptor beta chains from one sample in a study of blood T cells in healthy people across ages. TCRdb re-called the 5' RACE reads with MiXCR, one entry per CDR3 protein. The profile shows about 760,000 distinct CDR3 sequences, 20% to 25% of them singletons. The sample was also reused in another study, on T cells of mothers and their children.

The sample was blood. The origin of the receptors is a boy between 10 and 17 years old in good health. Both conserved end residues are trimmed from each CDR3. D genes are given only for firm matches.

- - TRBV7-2 ASSLTAEPYEQY
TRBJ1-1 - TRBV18 ASSPRKTEAF
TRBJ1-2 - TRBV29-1 SVEDPNSRNGYT
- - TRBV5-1 ASSLNGGVPSYEQY
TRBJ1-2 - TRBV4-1 ASSQVGQNYGYT
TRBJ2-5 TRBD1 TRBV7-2 ASSSTRDREWKTQY
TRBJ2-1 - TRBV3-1 ASTLDGSPYNEQF
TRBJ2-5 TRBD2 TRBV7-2 ASSLSPGLGVRETQY
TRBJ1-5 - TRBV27 ASSPGTTNQPQH
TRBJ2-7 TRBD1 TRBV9 ASSAGQGAHEQY
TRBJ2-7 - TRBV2 ASSVERRYEQY
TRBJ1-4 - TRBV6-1 ASSDGFNEKLF
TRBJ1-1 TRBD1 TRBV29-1 SSGTGGYAF
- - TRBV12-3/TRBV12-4 ASRYRRSYEQY
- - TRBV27 ASSLLGGGDEQF
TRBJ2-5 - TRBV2 ARSEFRSQETQY
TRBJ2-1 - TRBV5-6 ASSVGTILEQF
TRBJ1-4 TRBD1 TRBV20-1 SASEDRGLEKLF
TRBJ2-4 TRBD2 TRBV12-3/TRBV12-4 ASSLLRLAENIQY
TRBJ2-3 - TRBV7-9 ASRTSSTDTQY
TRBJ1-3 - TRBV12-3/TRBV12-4 ASSPWGGSGNTIY
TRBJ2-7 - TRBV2 ASRSRTGVSYEQY
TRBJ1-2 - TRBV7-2 ASSLGGGYGHT
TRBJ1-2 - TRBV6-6 ASSYPTEPYGYT
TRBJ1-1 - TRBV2 ASSAHRVNTEAF
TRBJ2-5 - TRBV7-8 ASSLEIAWQETQY